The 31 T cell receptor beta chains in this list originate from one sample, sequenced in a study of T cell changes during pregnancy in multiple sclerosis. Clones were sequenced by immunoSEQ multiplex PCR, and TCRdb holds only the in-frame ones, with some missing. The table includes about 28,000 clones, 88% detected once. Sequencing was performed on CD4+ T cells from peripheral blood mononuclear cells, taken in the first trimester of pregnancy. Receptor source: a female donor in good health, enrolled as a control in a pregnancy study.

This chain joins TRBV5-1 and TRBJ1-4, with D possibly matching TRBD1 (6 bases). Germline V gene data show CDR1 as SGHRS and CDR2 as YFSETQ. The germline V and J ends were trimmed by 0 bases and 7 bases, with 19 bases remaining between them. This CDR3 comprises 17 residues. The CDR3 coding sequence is TGCGCCAGCAGCTTGGCGGGCGACAGGATGGACGGTGAAAAACTGTTTTTT. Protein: CASSLAGDRMDGEKLFF.

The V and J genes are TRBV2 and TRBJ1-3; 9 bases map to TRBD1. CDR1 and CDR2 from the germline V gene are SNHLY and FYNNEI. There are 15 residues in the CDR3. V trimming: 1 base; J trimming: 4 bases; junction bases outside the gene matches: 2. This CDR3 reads CASSEEGTGGNTIYF. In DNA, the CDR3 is TGTGCCAGCAGTGAAGAGGGGACAGGGGGAAACACCATATATTTT.

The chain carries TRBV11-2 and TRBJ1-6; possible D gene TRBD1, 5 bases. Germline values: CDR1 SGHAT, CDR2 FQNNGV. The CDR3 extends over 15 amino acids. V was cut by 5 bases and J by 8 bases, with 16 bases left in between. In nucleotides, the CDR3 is TGTGCCAGCAGCGGGCGGGGTGTGGGGGATTCACCCCTCCACTTT. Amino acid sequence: CASSGRGVGDSPLHF. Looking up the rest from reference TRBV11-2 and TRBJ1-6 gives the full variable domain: EAGVAQSPRYKIIEKRQSVAFWCNPISGHATLYWYQQILGQGPKLLIQFQNNGVVDDSQLPKDRFSAERLKGVDSTLKIQPAKLEDSAVYLCASSGRGVGDSPLHFGNGTRLTVT.

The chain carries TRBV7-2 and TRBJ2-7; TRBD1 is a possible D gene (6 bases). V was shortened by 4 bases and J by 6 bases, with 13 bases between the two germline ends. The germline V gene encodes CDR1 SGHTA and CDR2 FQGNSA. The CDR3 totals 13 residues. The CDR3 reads CASSSTGLSEQYF. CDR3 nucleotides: TGTGCCAGCAGCTCCACAGGGCTAAGCGAGCAGTACTTC. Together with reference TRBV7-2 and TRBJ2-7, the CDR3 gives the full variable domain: GAGVSQSPSNKVTEKGKDVELRCDPISGHTALYWYRQSLGQGLEFLIYFQGNSAPDKSGLPSDRFSAERTGGSVSTLTIQRTQQEDSAVYLCASSSTGLSEQYFGPGTRLTVT.

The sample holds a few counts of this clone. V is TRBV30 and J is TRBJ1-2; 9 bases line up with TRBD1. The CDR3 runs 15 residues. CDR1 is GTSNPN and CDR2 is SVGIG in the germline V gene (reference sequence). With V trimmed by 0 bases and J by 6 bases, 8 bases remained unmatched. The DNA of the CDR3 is TGTGCCTGGAGTGTAAAGGGACAGGGAGGCGATGGCTACACCTTC. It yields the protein CAWSVKGQGGDGYTF.

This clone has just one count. CDR3 nucleotide sequence: TGTGCCAGCAGTGAAACCGGCAGGCCGAACACTGAAGCTTTCTTT. Protein: CASSETGRPNTEAFF. V gene TRBV6-1 combines with J gene TRBJ1-1, with D unresolved. This CDR3 has 15 residues. Germline CDR1 is MNHNS and CDR2 is SASEGT. V lost 2 bases and J lost 1, with 11 bases in between.

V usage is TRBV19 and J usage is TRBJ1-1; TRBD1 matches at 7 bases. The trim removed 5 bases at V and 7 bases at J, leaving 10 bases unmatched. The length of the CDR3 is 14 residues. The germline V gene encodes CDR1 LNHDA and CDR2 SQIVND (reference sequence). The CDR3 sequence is CASSVLQGWNEAFF. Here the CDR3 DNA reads TGTGCCAGTAGTGTTTTACAGGGGTGGAATGAAGCTTTCTTT.

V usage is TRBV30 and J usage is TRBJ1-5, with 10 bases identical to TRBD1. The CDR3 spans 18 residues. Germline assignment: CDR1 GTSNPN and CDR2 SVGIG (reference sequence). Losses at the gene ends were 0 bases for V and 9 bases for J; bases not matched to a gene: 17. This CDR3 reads CAWSVPFLGQGGGSPQHF. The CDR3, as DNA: TGTGCCTGGAGTGTACCCTTCTTAGGACAGGGGGGAGGATCGCCCCAGCATTTT.

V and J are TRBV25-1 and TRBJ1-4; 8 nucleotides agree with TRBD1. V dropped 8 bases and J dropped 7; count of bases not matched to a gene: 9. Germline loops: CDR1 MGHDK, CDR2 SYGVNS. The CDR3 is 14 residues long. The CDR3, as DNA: TGTGCCAGCCATACAGGGGGTGAGGGTGAAAAACTGTTTTTT. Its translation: CASHTGGEGEKLFF.

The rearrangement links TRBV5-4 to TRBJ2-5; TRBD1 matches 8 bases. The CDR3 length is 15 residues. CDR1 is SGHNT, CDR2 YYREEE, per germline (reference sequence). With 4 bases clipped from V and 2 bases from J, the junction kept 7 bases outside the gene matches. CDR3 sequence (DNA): TGTGCCAGCAGCACCGGACAGGGCCGACAAGAGACCCAGTACTTC. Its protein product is CASSTGQGRQETQYF.

This chain's CDR3 is CASSVDQRSNYGYTF. CDR3 coding DNA: TGTGCCAGCAGCGTAGACCAGCGGTCAAATTATGGCTACACCTTC. The chain carries TRBV9 and TRBJ1-2; no clear D gene. CDR3 length: 15 residues. Germline CDR1 is SGDLS and CDR2 is YYNGEE. The V end lost 0 bases, the J end lost 5 bases, and 14 bases lay between the germline ends. Drawing the rest from reference TRBV9 and TRBJ1-2, the complete variable domain is DSGVTQTPKHLITATGQRVTLRCSPRSGDLSVYWYQQSLDQGLQFLIQYYNGEERAKGNILERFSAQQFPDLHSELNLSSLELGDSALYFCASSVDQRSNYGYTFGSGTRLTVV.

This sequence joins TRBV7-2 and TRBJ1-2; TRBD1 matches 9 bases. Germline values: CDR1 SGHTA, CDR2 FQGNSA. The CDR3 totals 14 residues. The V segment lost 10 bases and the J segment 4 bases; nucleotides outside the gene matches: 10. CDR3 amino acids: CANTKPGQGYGYTF. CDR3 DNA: TGTGCCAACACGAAGCCGGGACAGGGCTATGGCTACACCTTC.

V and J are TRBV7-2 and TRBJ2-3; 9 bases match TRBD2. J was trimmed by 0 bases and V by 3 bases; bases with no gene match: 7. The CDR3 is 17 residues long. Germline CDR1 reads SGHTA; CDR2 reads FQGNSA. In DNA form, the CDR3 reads TGTGCCAGCAGCTTCAGGCGGGGGGGTCCTAGCACAGATACGCAGTATTTT. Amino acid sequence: CASSFRRGGPSTDTQYF.

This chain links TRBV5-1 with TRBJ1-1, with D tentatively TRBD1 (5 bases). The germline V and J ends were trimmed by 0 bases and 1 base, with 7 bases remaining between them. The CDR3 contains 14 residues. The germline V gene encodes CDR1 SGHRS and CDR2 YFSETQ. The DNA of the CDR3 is TGCGCCAGCAGCTTGGGGGGCCAGAACACTGAAGCTTTCTTT. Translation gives CASSLGGQNTEAFF.

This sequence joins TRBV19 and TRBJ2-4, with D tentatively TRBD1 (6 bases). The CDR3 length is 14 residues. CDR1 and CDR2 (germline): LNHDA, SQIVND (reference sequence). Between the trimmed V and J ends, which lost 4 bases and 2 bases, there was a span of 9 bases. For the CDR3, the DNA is TGTGCCAGTAGTAATCAGGGGACCAAAAACATTCAGTACTTC. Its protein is CASSNQGTKNIQYF.

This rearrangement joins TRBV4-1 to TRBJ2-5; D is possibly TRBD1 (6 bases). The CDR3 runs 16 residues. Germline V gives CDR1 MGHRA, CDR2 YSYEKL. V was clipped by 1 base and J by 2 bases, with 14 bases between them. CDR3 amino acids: CASSQGTGTQQETQYF. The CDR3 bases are TGCGCCAGCAGCCAAGGTACCGGGACACAACAAGAGACCCAGTACTTC.

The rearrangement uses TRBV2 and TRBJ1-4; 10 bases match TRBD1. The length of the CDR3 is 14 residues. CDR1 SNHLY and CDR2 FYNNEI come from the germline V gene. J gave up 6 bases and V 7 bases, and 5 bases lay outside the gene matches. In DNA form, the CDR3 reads TGTGCCAGCAAGCCCGGGACAGGGGATGAAAAACTGTTTTTT. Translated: CASKPGTGDEKLFF.

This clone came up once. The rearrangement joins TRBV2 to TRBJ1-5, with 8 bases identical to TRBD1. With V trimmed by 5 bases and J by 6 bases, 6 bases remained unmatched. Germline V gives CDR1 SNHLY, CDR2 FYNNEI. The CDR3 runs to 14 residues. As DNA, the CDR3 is TGTGCCAGCAGTCCTACAGGGGGGATTCAGCCCCAGCATTTT. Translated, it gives CASSPTGGIQPQHF.

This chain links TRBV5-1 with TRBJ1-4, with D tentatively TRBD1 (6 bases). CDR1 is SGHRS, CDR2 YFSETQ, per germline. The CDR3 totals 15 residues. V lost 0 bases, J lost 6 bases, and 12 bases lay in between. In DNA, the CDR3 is TGCGCCAGCAGCTTGGTTTTAGGGGGTGATGAAAAACTGTTTTTT. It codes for CASSLVLGGDEKLFF.

Here the CDR3 reads CASSPMDRGVYGYTF. The DNA of the CDR3 is TGTGCCAGCAGTCCGATGGACAGGGGGGTATATGGCTACACCTTC. The chain combines TRBV27 with TRBJ1-2, with 10 bases that match TRBD1. Trimming removed 5 bases from V and 5 bases from J; junction bases left unmatched: 8. Germline CDR1 is MNHEY and CDR2 is SMNVEV (reference sequence). There are 15 residues in the CDR3.

The CDR3 region is CAWSVTRRQPQHF. CDR3 DNA: TGTGCCTGGAGTGTAACCCGCCGGCAGCCCCAGCATTTT. The V call is TRBV30, the J call TRBJ1-5; D unclear. CDR3 length equals 13 residues. Trimming took off 0 bases at V and 7 bases at J, with 10 bases between the two ends. CDR1 and CDR2 from the germline V gene are GTSNPN and SVGIG (reference sequence).

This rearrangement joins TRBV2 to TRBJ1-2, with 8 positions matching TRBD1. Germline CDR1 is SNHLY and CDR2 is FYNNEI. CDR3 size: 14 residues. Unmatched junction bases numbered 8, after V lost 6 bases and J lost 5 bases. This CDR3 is CASRTGTGQYGYTF. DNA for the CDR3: TGTGCCAGCAGGACCGGGACAGGCCAATATGGCTACACCTTC.

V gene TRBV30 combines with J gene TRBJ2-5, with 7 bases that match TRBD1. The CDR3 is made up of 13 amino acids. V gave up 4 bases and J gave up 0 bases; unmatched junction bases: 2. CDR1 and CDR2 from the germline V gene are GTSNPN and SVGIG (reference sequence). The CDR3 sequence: CAWNTGDQETQYF. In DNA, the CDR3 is TGTGCCTGGAATACAGGGGACCAAGAGACCCAGTACTTC. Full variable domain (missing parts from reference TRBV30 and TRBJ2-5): SQTIHQWPATLVQPVGSPLSLECTVEGTSNPNLYWYRQAAGRGLQLLFYSVGIGQISSEVPQNLSASRPQDRQFILSSKKLLLSDSGFYLCAWNTGDQETQYFGPGTRLLVL.

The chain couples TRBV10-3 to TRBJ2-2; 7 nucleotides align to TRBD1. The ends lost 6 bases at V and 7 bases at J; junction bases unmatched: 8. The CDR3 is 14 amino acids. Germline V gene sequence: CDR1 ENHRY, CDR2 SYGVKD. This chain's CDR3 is CAIRADRESGELFF. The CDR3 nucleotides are TGTGCCATCAGGGCAGACAGGGAAAGCGGGGAGCTGTTTTTT.

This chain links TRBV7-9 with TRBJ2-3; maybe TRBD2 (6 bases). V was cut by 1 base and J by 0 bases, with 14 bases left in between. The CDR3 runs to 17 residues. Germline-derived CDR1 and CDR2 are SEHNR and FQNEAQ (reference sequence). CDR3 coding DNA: TGTGCCAGCAGCTTAGGGTTTTTCGGGGGTAGCACAGATACGCAGTATTTT. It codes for CASSLGFFGGSTDTQYF. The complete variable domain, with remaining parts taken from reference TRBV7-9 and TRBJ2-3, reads DTGVSQNPRHKITKRGQNVTFRCDPISEHNRLYWYRQTLGQGPEFLTYFQNEAQLEKSRLLSDRFSAERPKGSFSTLEIQRTEQGDSAMYLCASSLGFFGGSTDTQYFGPGTRLTVL.

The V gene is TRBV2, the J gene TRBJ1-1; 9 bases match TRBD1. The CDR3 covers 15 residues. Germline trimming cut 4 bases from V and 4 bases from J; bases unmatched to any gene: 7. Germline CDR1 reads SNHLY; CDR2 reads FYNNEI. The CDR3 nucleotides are TGTGCCAGCAGTGGCGCCGGGACAGGGCTCACTGAAGCTTTCTTT. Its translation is CASSGAGTGLTEAFF. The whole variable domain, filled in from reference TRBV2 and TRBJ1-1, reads EPEVTQTPSHQVTQMGQEVILRCVPISNHLYFYWYRQILGQKVEFLVSFYNNEISEKSEIFDDQFSVERPDGSNFTLKIRSTKLEDSAMYFCASSGAGTGLTEAFFGQGTRLTVV.

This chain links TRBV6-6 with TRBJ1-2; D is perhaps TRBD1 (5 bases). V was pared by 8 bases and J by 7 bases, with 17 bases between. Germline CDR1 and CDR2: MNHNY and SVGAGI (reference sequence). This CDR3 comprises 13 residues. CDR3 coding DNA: TGTGCCAGCGTAATCCCCGGGGGGACTGGCTACACCTTC. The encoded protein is CASVIPGGTGYTF.

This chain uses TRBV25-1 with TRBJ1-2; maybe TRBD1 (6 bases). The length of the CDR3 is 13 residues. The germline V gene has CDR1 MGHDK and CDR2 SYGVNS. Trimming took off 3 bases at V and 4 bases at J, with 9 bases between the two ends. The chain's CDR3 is CASSEGGLYGYTF. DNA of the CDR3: TGTGCCAGCAGTGAGGGGGGGCTCTATGGCTACACCTTC.

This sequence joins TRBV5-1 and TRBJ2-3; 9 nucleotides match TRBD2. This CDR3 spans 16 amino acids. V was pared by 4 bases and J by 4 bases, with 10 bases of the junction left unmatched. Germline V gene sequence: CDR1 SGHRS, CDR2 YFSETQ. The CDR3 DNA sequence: TGCGCCAGCAGCAATCATGCGGGGGGGGCTTCAGATACGCAGTATTTT. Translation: CASSNHAGGASDTQYF.

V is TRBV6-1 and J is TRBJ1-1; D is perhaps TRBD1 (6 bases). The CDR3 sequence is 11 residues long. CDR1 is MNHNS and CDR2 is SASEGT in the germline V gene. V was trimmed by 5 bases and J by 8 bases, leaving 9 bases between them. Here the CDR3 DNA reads TGTGCCAGCAGTCCTGGGACAGAAGCTTTCTTT. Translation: CASSPGTEAFF.

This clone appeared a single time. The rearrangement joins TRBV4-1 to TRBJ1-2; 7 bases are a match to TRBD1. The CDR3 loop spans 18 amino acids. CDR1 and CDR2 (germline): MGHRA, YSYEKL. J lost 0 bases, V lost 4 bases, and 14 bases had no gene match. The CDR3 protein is CASSRPALNDRANYGYTF. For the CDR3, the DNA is TGCGCCAGCAGCCGCCCTGCTCTCAACGACAGGGCTAACTATGGCTACACCTTC.